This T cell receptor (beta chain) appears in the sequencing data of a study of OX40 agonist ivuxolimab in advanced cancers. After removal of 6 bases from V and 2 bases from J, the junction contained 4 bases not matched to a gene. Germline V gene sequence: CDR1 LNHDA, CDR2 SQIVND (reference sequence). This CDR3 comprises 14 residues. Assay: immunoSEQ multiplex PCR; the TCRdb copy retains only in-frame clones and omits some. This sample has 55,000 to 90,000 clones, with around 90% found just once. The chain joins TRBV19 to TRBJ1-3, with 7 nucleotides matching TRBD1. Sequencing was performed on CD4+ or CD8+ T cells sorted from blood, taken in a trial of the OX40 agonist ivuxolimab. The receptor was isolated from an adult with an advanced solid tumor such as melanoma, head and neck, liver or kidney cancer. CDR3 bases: TGTGCCAGTAGGCCTGACAGGGCTGGAAACACCATATATTTT. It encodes CASRPDRAGNTIYF.